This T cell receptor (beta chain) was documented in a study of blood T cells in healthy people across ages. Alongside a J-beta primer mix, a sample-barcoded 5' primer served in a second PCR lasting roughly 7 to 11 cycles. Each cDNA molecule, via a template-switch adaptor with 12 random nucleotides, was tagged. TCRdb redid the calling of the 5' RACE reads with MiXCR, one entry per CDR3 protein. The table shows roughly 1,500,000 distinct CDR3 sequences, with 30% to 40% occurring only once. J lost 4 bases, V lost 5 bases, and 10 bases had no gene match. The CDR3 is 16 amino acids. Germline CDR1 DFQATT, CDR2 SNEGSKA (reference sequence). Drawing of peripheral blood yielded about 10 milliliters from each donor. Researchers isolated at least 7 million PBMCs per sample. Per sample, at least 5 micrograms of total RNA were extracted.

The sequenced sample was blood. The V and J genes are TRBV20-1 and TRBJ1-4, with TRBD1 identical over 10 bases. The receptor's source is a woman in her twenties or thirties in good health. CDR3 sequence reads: CSAVKAGTGDNEKLFF. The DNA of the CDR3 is TGCAGTGCTGTAAAAGCCGGGACAGGGGATAATGAAAAACTGTTTTTT.